One sample yielded the 16 T cell receptor beta chains listed below, sequenced in a study of blood T cells in healthy people across ages. PCR was performed a second time for 7 to 11 cycles using a sample-barcoded 5' primer and a J-beta primer mix. TCRdb reprocessed the 5' RACE reads via MiXCR and lists one record per CDR3 protein. The table has about 1,400,000 distinct CDR3 sequences, 40% to 50% seen once; the top ten hold approximately 7.9%. Sequencing was done on a sample of blood. Receptors were obtained from a woman aged 18-30 years in good health.

This clonotype was recorded at least ten times. This chain connects TRBV13 to TRBJ1-2, with D tentatively TRBD1 (5 bases). The CDR3 contains 12 residues. Germline assignment: CDR1 PRHDT and CDR2 FYEKMQ (reference sequence). V was pared by 1 base and J by 8 bases, with 8 bases between. DNA for the CDR3: TGTGCCAGCAGCTTAGTCAGGGACGGCTACACCTTC. Protein product: CASSLVRDGYTF.

This clonotype was counted many times. This chain links TRBV5-1 with TRBJ2-3; no clear D. Trimming stripped 0 bases from V and 0 bases from J, with 11 bases between. Germline loops: CDR1 SGHRS, CDR2 YFSETQ. The CDR3 extends over 16 amino acids. The CDR3 loop reads CASSLEGVYSTDTQYF. The CDR3 DNA sequence: TGCGCCAGCAGCTTGGAGGGTGTCTACAGCACAGATACGCAGTATTTT.

In its sample, this clonotype was seen a few times. The V gene is TRBV6-5, the J gene TRBJ2-2, with 9 bases that match TRBD1. The ends lost 9 bases at V and 3 bases at J; junction bases unmatched: 11. The V gene's germline CDR1 is MNHEY and CDR2 SVGAGI. CDR3 size: 16 residues. CDR3 sequence (DNA): TGTGCCAGTCATACGGCCGGGACAGGGCACACCGGGGAGCTGTTTTTT. It specifies CASHTAGTGHTGELFF.

This clonotype has only one observation. CDR3 DNA: TGTGCCAGCAGCTCGGGACTAGGGGTGGCAGATACGCAGTATTTT. Protein: CASSSGLGVADTQYF. The chain employs TRBV7-3 and TRBJ2-3; 8 nucleotides align to TRBD2. Trimming cost V 4 bases and J 4 bases; bases outside gene matches: 7. Germline CDR1 SGHTA, CDR2 FQGTGA. CDR3 size: 15 residues.

The chain links TRBV28 to TRBJ2-7; D not certain. In germline, CDR1 is MDHEN, CDR2 SYDVKM. V dropped 11 bases and J dropped 2 bases, with 19 bases sitting between them. The length of the CDR3 is 14 residues. The CDR3 region has the DNA TGTGCCGGTTCCCCGGAATTATCCCCCTACGAGCAGTACTTC. Its translation: CAGSPELSPYEQYF.

As DNA, the CDR3 is TGTGCCAGCAGTGGCTTACTCGACGAAAAACTGTTTTTT. This encodes CASSGLLDEKLFF. V gene TRBV25-1 combines with J gene TRBJ1-4; D is uncertain. CDR3 length: 13 residues. Germline V gene lookup returns CDR1 MGHDK and CDR2 SYGVNS. V lost 4 bases, J lost 8 bases, and 11 bases lay in between.

This clonotype was seen at least ten times. This chain connects TRBV20-1 to TRBJ2-7; perhaps TRBD2 as D (5 bases). Germline values: CDR1 DFQATT, CDR2 SNEGSKA (reference sequence). The CDR3 totals 13 residues. V was pared by 3 bases and J by 5 bases, with 14 bases between. CDR3 bases: TGCAGTGCTAGTTATAGCGCTGTAAACGAGCAGTACTTC. Translating it yields CSASYSAVNEQYF.

The V and J genes are TRBV4-1 and TRBJ1-5; D unclear. Trimming shortened V by 0 bases and J by 6 bases, and 18 bases separated the two germline ends. Germline V CDR1 and CDR2: MGHRA, YSYEKL. This CDR3 spans 17 amino acids. The CDR3 region has the DNA TGCGCCAGCAGCCAAGATTCGGGAGGCGCACCCACTCAGCCCCAGCATTTT. Translated, it gives CASSQDSGGAPTQPQHF.

This clonotype has a handful of counts. V and J are TRBV4-1 and TRBJ2-7, with 9 bases that match TRBD1. Germline V gene lookup returns CDR1 MGHRA and CDR2 YSYEKL. V shed 1 base, J shed 2 bases, and the junction held 6 bases outside the gene matches. The CDR3 has 16 amino acids. This chain's CDR3 is CASSQAPGQGPYEQYF. The CDR3 DNA reads as TGCGCCAGCAGCCAAGCCCCGGGACAGGGCCCCTACGAGCAGTACTTC.

This chain joins TRBV20-1 and TRBJ1-5; a possible D gene is TRBD1 (5 bases). CDR1 and CDR2 (germline): DFQATT, SNEGSKA (reference sequence). The CDR3 has 13 residues. V lost 6 bases, J lost 3 bases, and 12 bases lay in between. The DNA for the CDR3 is TGCAGTGCCCCGGACACTAACAATCAGCCCCAGCATTTT. Translation: CSAPDTNNQPQHF.

This chain joins TRBV11-1 and TRBJ2-1; TRBD2 agrees at 7 bases. The V gene's germline CDR1 is SGHAT and CDR2 FQDESV (reference sequence). The CDR3 has 15 amino acids. V was pared by 4 bases and J by 8 bases, with 11 bases of the junction left unmatched. CDR3 loop: CASSYLAAGTDEQFF. The CDR3 nucleotides are TGTGCCAGCAGCTACCTAGCGGCCGGGACCGATGAGCAGTTCTTC.

This clonotype was observed a handful of times. The chain joins TRBV5-4 to TRBJ2-2; 10 positions match TRBD2. V was pared by 4 bases and J by 5 bases, with 5 bases of the junction left unmatched. Germline V gene sequence: CDR1 SGHNT, CDR2 YYREEE (reference sequence). The CDR3 contains 15 residues. CDR3 sequence: CASSTGTSVTGELFF. The CDR3 DNA is TGTGCCAGCAGCACCGGGACTAGCGTAACCGGGGAGCTGTTTTTT.

V and J are TRBV13 and TRBJ2-5; the D gene could be TRBD1 or TRBD2 (5 bases each). This CDR3 has 12 residues. The germline V gene encodes CDR1 PRHDT and CDR2 FYEKMQ (reference sequence). V gave up 3 bases and J gave up 11 bases, with 13 bases separating them. CDR3 bases: TGTGCCAGCAGCTTGGGGGAGTTTGAGCAGTACTTC. Its translation is CASSLGEFEQYF.

This clonotype came up many times. The chain employs TRBV29-1 and TRBJ2-5; D possibly corresponds to TRBD1 (5 bases). V lost 4 bases and J 2 bases, leaving 11 bases between the germline ends. The CDR3 is 13 amino acids. The V gene's germline CDR1 is SQVTM and CDR2 ANQGSEA. CDR3 in amino acids: CSVVMGPQETQYF. As DNA, the CDR3 is TGCAGCGTTGTCATGGGGCCACAAGAGACCCAGTACTTC.

The chain couples TRBV12-3 or TRBV12-4 to TRBJ2-4; 8 nucleotides line up with TRBD2. Germline trimming cut 2 bases from V and 5 bases from J; bases unmatched to any gene: 5. The CDR3 consists of 15 residues. The CDR3 region is CASSLSSGPQNIQYF. CDR3 sequence (DNA): TGTGCCAGCAGTTTATCTAGCGGGCCCCAAAACATTCAGTACTTC.

This chain uses TRBV4-1 with TRBJ2-1; possibly TRBD1 or TRBD2 for D (5 bases each). From germline, CDR1 is MGHRA and CDR2 YSYEKL. V shed 0 bases and J shed 10 bases, with 22 bases lying between them. This CDR3 comprises 17 residues. Written as DNA, the CDR3 is TGCGCCAGCAGCCAAGATCTCGGAGCCCTAGGGACCTACGAGCAGTTCTTC. It yields the protein CASSQDLGALGTYEQFF.